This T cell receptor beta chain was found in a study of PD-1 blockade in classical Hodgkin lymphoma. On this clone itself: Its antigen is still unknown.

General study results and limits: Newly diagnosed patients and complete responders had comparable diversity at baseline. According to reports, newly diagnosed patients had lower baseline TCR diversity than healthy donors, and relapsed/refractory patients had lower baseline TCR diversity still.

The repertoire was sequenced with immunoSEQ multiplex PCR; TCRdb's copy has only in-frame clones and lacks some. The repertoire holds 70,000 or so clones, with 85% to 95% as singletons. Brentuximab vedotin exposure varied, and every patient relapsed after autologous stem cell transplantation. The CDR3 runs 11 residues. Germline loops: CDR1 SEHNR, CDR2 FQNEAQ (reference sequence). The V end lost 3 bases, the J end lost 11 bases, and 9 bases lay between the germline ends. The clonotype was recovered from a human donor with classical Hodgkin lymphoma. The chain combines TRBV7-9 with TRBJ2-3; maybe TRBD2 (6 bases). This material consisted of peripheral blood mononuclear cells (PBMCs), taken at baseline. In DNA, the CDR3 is TGTGCCAGCAGCTTCTGGAGGGAGCAGTATTTT. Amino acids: CASSFWREQYF.